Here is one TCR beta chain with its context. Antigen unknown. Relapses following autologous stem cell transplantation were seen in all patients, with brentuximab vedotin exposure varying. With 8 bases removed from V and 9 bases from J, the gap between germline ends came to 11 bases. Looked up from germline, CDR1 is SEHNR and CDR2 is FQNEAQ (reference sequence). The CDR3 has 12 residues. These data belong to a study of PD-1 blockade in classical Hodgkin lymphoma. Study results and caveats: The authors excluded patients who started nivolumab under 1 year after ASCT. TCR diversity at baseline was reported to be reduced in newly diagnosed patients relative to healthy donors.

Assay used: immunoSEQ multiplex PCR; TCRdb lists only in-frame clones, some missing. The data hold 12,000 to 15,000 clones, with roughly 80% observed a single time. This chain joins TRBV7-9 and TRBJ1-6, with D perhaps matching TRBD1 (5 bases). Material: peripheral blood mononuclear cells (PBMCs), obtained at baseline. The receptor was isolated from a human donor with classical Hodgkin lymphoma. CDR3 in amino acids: CASGIQGSPLHF. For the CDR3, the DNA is TGTGCCAGCGGTATCCAGGGTTCACCCCTCCACTTT.